These 19 T cell receptor beta chains share one sample of origin, sequenced in a study of blood T cell repertoires in COVID-19. Measured with immunoSEQ multiplex PCR; TCRdb has only the in-frame clones, and not every one. The table has about 480,000 clones, roughly 90% seen once; the top ten hold about 2%. Material: PBMCs or T cells enriched from blood (not recorded which). These receptor sequences come from a woman between 35 and 50 years old who had recovered from COVID-19.

This rearrangement joins TRBV10-1 to TRBJ2-5, with TRBD2 identical over 9 bases. From germline, CDR1 is WNHNN and CDR2 SYGVQD (reference sequence). This CDR3 is 14 amino acids long. V dropped 10 bases and J dropped 7; count of bases not matched to a gene: 13. CDR3 in DNA: TGCGCCACCAGACTAGCGGTCTTTAAGGCGACCCAGTACTTC. Its protein product is CATRLAVFKATQYF.

The CDR3 DNA follows: TGTGCCAGCAGCCCCTTCAACATGAACACTGAAGCTTTCTTT. Translated, it gives CASSPFNMNTEAFF. The chain carries TRBV11-2 and TRBJ1-1; D call uncertain. Trimming stripped 5 bases from V and 0 bases from J, with 10 bases between. This CDR3 has 14 residues. Germline V gives CDR1 SGHAT, CDR2 FQNNGV.

This sequence joins TRBV2 and TRBJ2-7; TRBD2 might be the D (6 bases). The germline V gene encodes CDR1 SNHLY and CDR2 FYNNEI. The CDR3 extends over 13 amino acids. Trimming removed 10 bases at V and 2 bases at J, with 15 bases between. DNA of the CDR3: TGTGCCACCTCCCGGGGGTCGACCTACGAGCAGTACTTC. Its translation is CATSRGSTYEQYF.

The sample holds one count of this clone. The rearrangement links TRBV2 to TRBJ2-1; no clear D gene. The V and J ends lost 8 bases and 8 bases respectively, with 10 bases between them. Germline V gene data show CDR1 as SNHLY and CDR2 as FYNNEI. The CDR3 has 11 amino acids. Here the CDR3 reads CASGDGYEQFF. The CDR3 DNA follows: TGTGCCAGCGGAGATGGCTATGAGCAGTTCTTC.

The V and J genes are TRBV19 and TRBJ2-7, with TRBD2 as a possible D gene (5 bases). This CDR3 region has 15 residues. Germline CDR1 LNHDA, CDR2 SQIVND (reference sequence). V lost 10 bases, J lost 6 bases, and 25 bases lay in between. The CDR3 sequence is CATGYGGGGGLEQYF. The CDR3 DNA is TGTGCCACGGGATACGGCGGAGGAGGAGGCCTCGAGCAGTACTTC.

This sequence joins TRBV11-2 and TRBJ2-2; D call uncertain. V gave up 5 bases and J gave up 4 bases, with 11 bases separating them. Per the germline V gene, CDR1 is SGHAT and CDR2 is FQNNGV. The CDR3 covers 14 residues. The CDR3 is CASSPPYFTGELFF. For the CDR3, the DNA is TGTGCCAGCAGCCCCCCATACTTCACCGGGGAGCTGTTTTTT.

Comment on this clone: It may be a read error: a sequence one base away is much more abundant. The V gene is TRBV5-6, the J gene TRBJ2-7, with D unclear. V was pared by 5 bases and J by 0 bases, with 6 bases between. The CDR3 is 12 amino acids. Germline CDR1 is SGHDT and CDR2 is YYEEEE. The chain's CDR3 is CASSSSSYEQYF. Written as DNA, the CDR3 is TGTGCCAGCAGTTCGAGCTCCTACGAGCAGTACTTC. The full variable domain, its missing parts supplied by reference TRBV5-6 and TRBJ2-7, is DAGVTQSPTHLIKTRGQQVTLRCSPKSGHDTVSWYQQALGQGPQFIFQYYEEEERQRGNFPDRFSGHQFPNYSSELNVNALLLGDSALYLCASSSSSYEQYFGPGTRLTVT.

In its sample, this clone was seen once. The rearrangement links TRBV5-1 to TRBJ1-1; D might be TRBD1 (6 bases). This CDR3 spans 15 amino acids. V was shortened by 4 bases and J by 1 base, with 14 bases between the two germline ends. The germline V gene has CDR1 SGHRS and CDR2 YFSETQ. CDR3 loop: CASSAQGLGNTEAFF. The CDR3 DNA reads as TGCGCCAGCAGCGCACAGGGTCTAGGGAACACTGAAGCTTTCTTT.

This chain joins TRBV27 and TRBJ1-2; 7 nucleotides line up with TRBD1. Looked up from germline, CDR1 is MNHEY and CDR2 is SMNVEV (reference sequence). V lost 5 bases and J lost 6; bases outside the gene matches: 12. This CDR3 comprises 15 residues. This chain's CDR3 is CASSSRQGRANGYTF. The CDR3 DNA is TGTGCCAGCAGTAGCAGACAGGGTCGGGCTAATGGCTACACCTTC.

The rearrangement links TRBV10-1 to TRBJ1-2; D call uncertain. Trimming removed 6 bases from V and 2 bases from J, with 10 bases in between. Germline lookup yields CDR1 WNHNN and CDR2 SYGVQD (reference sequence). The CDR3 extends over 13 amino acids. The DNA of the CDR3 is TGCGCCAGCAGCGTTGATCTAAACTATGGCTACACCTTC. It codes for CASSVDLNYGYTF.

The sample holds one count of this clone. This rearrangement joins TRBV9 to TRBJ2-7; 13 nucleotides align to TRBD2. The CDR3 extends over 18 amino acids. The germline CDR1 and CDR2 sequences are SGDLS and YYNGEE. With 4 bases clipped from V and 11 bases from J, the junction kept 21 bases outside the gene matches. The CDR3 reads CASSLSRGETSGRSFKYF. The CDR3 coding sequence is TGTGCCAGCAGCCTTTCCAGAGGGGAGACTAGCGGGAGGTCCTTTAAGTACTTC.

Here the CDR3 DNA reads TGCGCCAGCAGCTTGCGCGGGACTAGAACGTCCTACGAGCAGTACTTC. Protein: CASSLRGTRTSYEQYF. The rearrangement joins TRBV5-1 to TRBJ2-7; 8 bases are shared with TRBD2. CDR3 length: 16 residues. Per germline, CDR1 SGHRS and CDR2 YFSETQ. The trim removed 1 base at V and 1 base at J, leaving 7 bases unmatched.

The V and J genes are TRBV5-4 and TRBJ1-2; unclear D gene. The CDR3 contains 17 residues. V lost 3 bases and J lost 4, with 22 bases in between. The germline CDR1 and CDR2 sequences are SGHNT and YYREEE (reference sequence). Here the CDR3 reads CASSWEDLLALGYGYTF. The CDR3 coding sequence is TGTGCCAGCAGCTGGGAGGACCTCCTGGCGTTAGGCTATGGCTACACCTTC.

This chain connects TRBV11-2 to TRBJ2-7, with TRBD2 as a possible D gene (6 bases). CDR3 size: 13 residues. Deletions cut 6 bases from V and 2 bases from J, with 11 bases between. The germline V gene encodes CDR1 SGHAT and CDR2 FQNNGV. The CDR3 region has the DNA TGTGCCAGCAGAATGGGGGGTACCTACGAGCAGTACTTC. It yields the protein CASRMGGTYEQYF. The entire variable domain, with the rest obtained from reference TRBV11-2 and TRBJ2-7, is as follows: EAGVAQSPRYKIIEKRQSVAFWCNPISGHATLYWYQQILGQGPKLLIQFQNNGVVDDSQLPKDRFSAERLKGVDSTLKIQPAKLEDSAVYLCASRMGGTYEQYFGPGTRLTVT.

This clone was detected only a few times. The chain employs TRBV9 and TRBJ1-3, with TRBD1 as a possible D gene (6 bases). The V and J ends lost 0 bases and 1 base respectively, with 14 bases between them. The CDR3 sequence is 17 residues long. Germline V lookup: CDR1 SGDLS, CDR2 YYNGEE. The DNA for the CDR3 is TGTGCCAGCAGCGTAGCGGGGCAGGGGTTTTCTGGAAACACCATATATTTT. Protein sequence: CASSVAGQGFSGNTIYF.

This clone appeared once. The V gene is TRBV20-1, the J gene TRBJ1-5; D might be TRBD1 (5 bases). The germline gives CDR1 DFQATT, CDR2 SNEGSKA (reference sequence). The CDR3 runs to 11 residues. CDR3 bases: TGCAGGGGGGGAGGCTGCCAGCCCCAGCATTTT. Translation: CRGGGCQPQHF.

The chain combines TRBV25-1 with TRBJ2-7, with 15 bases fitting TRBD2. From germline, CDR1 is MGHDK and CDR2 SYGVNS. The CDR3 is made up of 16 amino acids. After removal of 5 bases from V and 9 bases from J, the junction contained 11 bases not matched to a gene. The CDR3 DNA reads as TGTGCCAGCAGTCCTGTCGGACTAGCGGGAGGGCCGGGGCAGTACTTC. This sequence encodes CASSPVGLAGGPGQYF.

The rearrangement links TRBV5-8 to TRBJ2-3; 7 nucleotides align to TRBD1. Germline CDR1 is SGHTS and CDR2 is YDEGEE. The V segment lost 0 bases and the J segment 0 bases; nucleotides outside the gene matches: 7. The CDR3 length is 17 residues. The CDR3 loop is CASSLGDRISSTDTQYF. DNA of the CDR3: TGTGCCAGCAGCTTGGGGGACAGAATTTCTAGCACAGATACGCAGTATTTT. The variable domain in full, with the rest retrieved from reference TRBV5-8 and TRBJ2-3, is EAGVTQSPTHLIKTRGQQATLRCSPISGHTSVYWYQQALGLGLQFLLWYDEGEERNRGNFPPRFSGRQFPNYSSELNVNALELEDSALYLCASSLGDRISSTDTQYFGPGTRLTVL.

This clone was picked up one time. The rearrangement joins TRBV2 to TRBJ1-1, with D possibly TRBD1 on 5 matching bases. CDR1 and CDR2 (germline): SNHLY, FYNNEI. The V and J ends lost 3 bases and 4 bases respectively, with 9 bases between them. The CDR3 contains 13 residues. CDR3 coding DNA: TGTGCCAGCAGTGACCAGGGTAGCACTGAAGCTTTCTTT. Protein: CASSDQGSTEAFF. The full variable domain, in which reference TRBV2 and TRBJ1-1 provide the parts outside the CDR3, is EPEVTQTPSHQVTQMGQEVILRCVPISNHLYFYWYRQILGQKVEFLVSFYNNEISEKSEIFDDQFSVERPDGSNFTLKIRSTKLEDSAMYFCASSDQGSTEAFFGQGTRLTVV.